This T cell receptor beta chain was profiled in a study of blood T cell repertoires in COVID-19 (dated by TCRdb to 2018 to 2020). Regarding the complete study: Samples from collaborators originated in the United States, Italy and Spain and spanned both the acute and convalescent phases of COVID-19. The material from the prospective study consisted of cDNA or gDNA derived from T cells, B-cell-depleted T cells, or PBMCs. The dataset comprised deeply sampled blood TCRbeta repertoires from subjects exposed to, actively infected with, or recovered from COVID-19. A freely available public database, intended as a resource for researchers studying the immune response to SARS-CoV-2, is where the repertoires were released. Samples were obtained from the ongoing ImmuneRACE study (first 160 participants) and from 1,254 subjects provided by 6 global collaborators. The sample metadata nearly always contained a de-identified subject ID, COVID-19 status, age in years and sex. Where HLA class I and class II types were available, the types were taken from metadata supplied by the sample provider, not from assay-based typing. Paper-wide results and their limitations: Clinical and demographic metadata were provided uncurated, with the amount varying by source and participant.

Samples from volunteer blood donors who had recovered from COVID-19 were contributed by a second Seattle source. Each collaborating institution followed its own protocols to collect whole blood in K2EDTA tubes. For TCRbeta analysis, collaborators shipped samples as frozen whole blood, isolated PBMCs, or DNA extracted from either of those sample types. Taken from cysteine to phenylalanine, the CDR3 has 17 residues. Of the read, only the CDR3 DNA is kept; its 51 bases are in frame from base 1. Here V drops 1 base and J drops 6 bases, and the junction holds 10 bases not matched to any gene. The CDR1 and CDR2 encoded by the germline V gene are SGDLS and YYNGEE. Comment on this clone: There is no known antigen for this receptor. No much larger clonotype is one base removed from it; base qualities were not supplied.

The immunoSEQ Assay, a bias-controlled multiplex PCR, was used to amplify TCRbeta CDR3 regions from genomic DNA. The published analysis was carried out like this. The number of nucleated cells in each sample was estimated by amplification of reference gene primers within the assay. Sequence reads were collapsed and filtered to measure the absolute abundance of every unique TCRbeta CDR3 rearrangement. For each sample, productive Simpson clonality was calculated as the square root of Simpson's diversity index across productive rearrangements. TCRdb holds this immuneACCESS table with in-frame rearrangements only. Some clones are missing; in checked studies, unresolved V genes explain under half, and the rest has no known cause. The V and J calls and the clone size are those of that table, but D and trimming were determined from the DNA. This sample gives roughly 340,000 clones in total; about 90% of them show up just once. The ten biggest clones cover under 3.5% of the sample.

The rearrangement combines TRBV9 with TRBJ2-1; 10 nucleotides in the junction match TRBD2. The origin of this receptor is a woman under 30 who had recovered from COVID-19. Sequencing was performed on peripheral blood. At the DNA level, the sequence is TGTGCCAGCAGCGTAAGCCTACTAGCGGGATCACCCAATGAGCAGTTCTTC. Its protein is CASSVSLLAGSPNEQFF. Supplemented by the reference TRBV9 and TRBJ2-1 proteins around the CDR3, the complete variable domain is DSGVTQTPKHLITATGQRVTLRCSPRSGDLSVYWYQQSLDQGLQFLIQYYNGEERAKGNILERFSAQQFPDLHSELNLSSLELGDSALYFCASSVSLLAGSPNEQFFGPGTRLTVL.